This T cell receptor beta chain was profiled in a study of read filtering for tumor transcriptome and immune sequencing. Whole-study context: R-ISS stage counts were under 10 for I, roughly 15 for II, about seven for III.

Overall study results and limits: Single-read clonotypes: about 81.9% of IR-seq clonotypes (around 3.6% of reads), around three quarters of RNA-seq clonotypes (roughly 43% of reads). RNA-seq captured clonotypes less deeply and reliably than IR-seq. Correlation between methods rose after single-read clonotypes were removed.

The library was built from about 400 ng RNA with molecular barcoded adaptors for alpha/delta and beta/gamma chains. MiXCR, applied by TCRdb to the reads, yields one record per CDR3 protein. Of more than 35,000 distinct CDR3 sequences in the sample, approximately 12% were seen once. This clonotype was counted ten times or more. What it recognizes is unknown. Trimming took off 0 bases at V and 1 base at J, with 7 bases between the two ends. CDR3 length: 15 amino acids. Looked up from germline, CDR1 is MGHRA and CDR2 is YSYEKL. The sample consisted of a population of CD138-negative cells sorted from bone marrow. V is TRBV4-1 and J is TRBJ2-1; no clear D gene. The receptor's source is a donor aged 40 or older with multiple myeloma. For the CDR3, the DNA is TGCGCCAGCAGCCAAGAACCGGTGTCCTACAATGAGCAGTTCTTC. This codes for CASSQEPVSYNEQFF.